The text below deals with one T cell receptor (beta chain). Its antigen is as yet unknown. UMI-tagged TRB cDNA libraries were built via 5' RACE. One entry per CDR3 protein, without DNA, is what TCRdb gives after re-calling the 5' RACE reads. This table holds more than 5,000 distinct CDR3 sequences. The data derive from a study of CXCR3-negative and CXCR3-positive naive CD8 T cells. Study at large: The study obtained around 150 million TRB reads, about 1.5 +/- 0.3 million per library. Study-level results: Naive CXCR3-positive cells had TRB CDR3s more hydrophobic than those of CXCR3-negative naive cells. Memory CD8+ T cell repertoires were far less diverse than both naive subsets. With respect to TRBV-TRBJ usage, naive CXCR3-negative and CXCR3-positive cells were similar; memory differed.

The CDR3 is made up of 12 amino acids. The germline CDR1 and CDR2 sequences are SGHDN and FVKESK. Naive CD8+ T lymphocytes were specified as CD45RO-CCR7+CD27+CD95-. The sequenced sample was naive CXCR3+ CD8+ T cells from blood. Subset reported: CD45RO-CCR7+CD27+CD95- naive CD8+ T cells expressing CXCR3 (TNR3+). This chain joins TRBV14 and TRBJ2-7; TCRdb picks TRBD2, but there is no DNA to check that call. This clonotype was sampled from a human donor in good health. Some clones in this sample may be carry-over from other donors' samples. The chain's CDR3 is CASSPGPYEQYF.